Listed below are T cell receptor beta chains from one sample, sequenced in a study of tumor-infiltrating T cells and Merkel cell polyomavirus. Sequencing was performed with immunoSEQ multiplex PCR; in TCRdb, only in-frame clones are kept and a portion is missing. Here the sample spans about 25,000 clones, about 85% being singletons. Sequencing used lymph node tissue. The receptors stem from a man aged 50 to 59 with Merkel cell carcinoma. Both conserved end residues are part of each CDR3. The D gene is left open where the match is weak. For some rows the clone size is stated as once, few or many, or as a class when expanded; others skip it.

V	D	J	size	CDR3	DNA
TRBV9	.	TRBJ1-4	.	CASSVAPDRNEKLFF	TGTGCCAGCAGCGTAGCACCGGACAGAAATGAAAAACTGTTTTTT
TRBV5-1	.	TRBJ2-3	.	CASSHATVATDTQYF	TGCGCCAGCAGCCACGCGACTGTGGCCACAGATACGCAGTATTTT
TRBV5-6	TRBD2	TRBJ2-5	.	CASSLRLAGARGEETQYF	TGTGCCAGCAGCTTGAGACTAGCGGGGGCTCGGGGGGAAGAGACCCAGTACTTC
TRBV7-9	TRBD1	TRBJ1-5	.	CASSPGTGENQPQHF	TGTGCCAGCAGCCCAGGGACAGGGGAAAATCAGCCCCAGCATTTT
TRBV5-1	.	TRBJ2-1	.	CASSGGADRNEQFF	TGCGCCAGCAGCGGGGGGGCTGATAGGAATGAGCAGTTCTTC
TRBV2	.	TRBJ2-4	.	CASQGQAKNIQYF	TGTGCCAGCCAGGGGCAGGCCAAAAACATTCAGTACTTC
TRBV7-2	.	TRBJ2-7	few	CASSLAGGTYEQYF	TGTGCCAGCAGCTTAGCCGGGGGAACCTACGAGCAGTACTTC
TRBV7-8	.	TRBJ2-1	.	CASSLVDYVDEQFF	TGTGCCAGCAGCTTGGTAGACTACGTCGATGAGCAGTTCTTC
TRBV6-1	TRBD2	TRBJ2-4	.	CASSELGSGTAKNIQYF	TGTGCCAGCAGTGAATTGGGAAGCGGGACAGCCAAAAACATTCAGTACTTC
TRBV10-3	TRBD1	TRBJ2-1	once	CAISDGDRDYNEQFF	TGTGCCATCAGTGATGGGGACAGGGACTACAATGAGCAGTTCTTC